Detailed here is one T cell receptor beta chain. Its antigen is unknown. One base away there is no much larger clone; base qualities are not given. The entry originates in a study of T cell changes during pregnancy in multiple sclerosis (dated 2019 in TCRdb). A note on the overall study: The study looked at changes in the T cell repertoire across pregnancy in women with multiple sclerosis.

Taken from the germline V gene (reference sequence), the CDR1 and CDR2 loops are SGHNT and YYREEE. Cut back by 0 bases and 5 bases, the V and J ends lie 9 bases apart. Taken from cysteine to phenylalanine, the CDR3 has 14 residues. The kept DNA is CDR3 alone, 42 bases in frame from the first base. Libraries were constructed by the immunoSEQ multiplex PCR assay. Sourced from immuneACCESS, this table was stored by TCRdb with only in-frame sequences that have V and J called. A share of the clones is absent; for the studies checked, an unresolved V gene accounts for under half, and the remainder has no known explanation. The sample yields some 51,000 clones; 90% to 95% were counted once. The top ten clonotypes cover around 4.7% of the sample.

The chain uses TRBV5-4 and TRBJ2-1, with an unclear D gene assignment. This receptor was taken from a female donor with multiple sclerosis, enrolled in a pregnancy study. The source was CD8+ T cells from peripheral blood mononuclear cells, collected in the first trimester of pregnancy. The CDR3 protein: CASSLGDFNNEQFF. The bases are TGTGCCAGCAGCTTGGGAGACTTTAACAATGAGCAGTTCTTC.